A selection of T cell receptor beta chains follows, all from one sample in a study of identical twins. TCRdb passed the 5' RACE reads through MiXCR, listing each CDR3 protein once. The data hold 450,000 or so distinct CDR3 sequences, with more than 20% observed a single time. The same sample was also studied in work on T cells expressing NK-cell markers.

Input material: CD4+ T cells sorted from blood. The receptors were sampled from a woman between 18 and 29 years old in good health. Both conserved end residues are part of each CDR3. D genes are given only for firm matches. Some rows mark clone size as missing; the rest say once, few, many or name a class of expanded clone.

.,.,TRBV20-1,TRBJ2-2,TGCAGCGCTAGAGATCCCAGCCGGGACTCCAACACCGGGGAGCTGTTTTTT,CSARDPSRDSNTGELFF
.,.,TRBV20-1,TRBJ2-4,TGCAGTGTTCCTCATCTCTCCAAAAACATTCAGTACTTC,CSVPHLSKNIQYF
.,.,TRBV13,TRBJ2-7,TGTGCCAGCAGCTTAAAGGGGATCTATGACGAGCAGTACTTC,CASSLKGIYDEQYF
.,.,TRBV20-1,TRBJ2-5,TGCAGTGCCCTAAGGGGGGCGCCGAAGAGAACCCAGTACTTC,CSALRGAPKRTQYF
.,TRBD2,TRBV6-1,TRBJ2-1,TGTGCCAGCAGCCGGGGAGGGGGACTAGGGGGCTCCTACAATGAGCAGTTCTTC,CASSRGGGLGGSYNEQFF
.,.,TRBV13,TRBJ2-1,TGTGCCAGCAGCTTAGGGATAGGGGGCAATGAGCAGTTCTTC,CASSLGIGGNEQFF
few,.,TRBV7-9,TRBJ2-2,TGTGCCAGCAGCTTATCTTTCGGGGAGCTGTTTTTT,CASSLSFGELFF
few,.,TRBV2,TRBJ2-1,TGTGCCAGCAGATCCGACAGCGGCGAGCAGTTCTTC,CASRSDSGEQFF
few,.,TRBV12-3/TRBV12-4,TRBJ2-2,TGTGCCAGCAGTTGGGGACGAAACACCGGGGAGCTGTTTTTT,CASSWGRNTGELFF
.,.,TRBV12-5,TRBJ1-1,TGTGCTAGTGGTTTGTCCTCGATCGTTTTCTTT,CASGLSSIVFF
.,.,TRBV4-1,TRBJ1-2,TGCGCCAGCAGCCATGCTTCCCGGTCGCGCTATGGCTACACCTTC,CASSHASRSRYGYTF
few,.,TRBV9,TRBJ2-1,TGTGCCAGCACCGCGGGACTTTCCCTATTAAGCTCCTACAATGAGCAGTTCTTC,CASTAGLSLLSSYNEQFF
once,TRBD2,TRBV7-2,TRBJ2-3,TGTGCCAGCAGTCCCCTAGCGGGGACTACGCAGTATTTT,CASSPLAGTTQYF
.,.,TRBV10-3,TRBJ2-7,TGTGCCACCTCCGCCCGGGACCTCGTTTACGAGCAGTACTTC,CATSARDLVYEQYF
many,.,TRBV6-1,TRBJ2-2,TGTGCCAGCAGTCCAAGATCAACTAGTGCATACACCGGGGAGCTGTTTTTT,CASSPRSTSAYTGELFF
once,.,TRBV29-1,TRBJ1-2,TGCAGCGTTGAAGATTATTACTTC,CSVEDYYF
once,TRBD1,TRBV6-2/TRBV6-3,TRBJ1-1,TGTGCCAGCAGTACAGGGGGCTCGGGGAACACTGAAGCTTTCTTT,CASSTGGSGNTEAFF
.,TRBD2,TRBV20-1,TRBJ2-1,TGCTCCGGACGGGGGGGCTTTGATAATGAGCAGTTCTTC,CSGRGGFDNEQFF
.,.,TRBV9,TRBJ2-3,TGTGCCAGCAGCGTCCTCAGTCGGACAGATACGCAGTATTTT,CASSVLSRTDTQYF
.,TRBD1,TRBV6-2/TRBV6-3,TRBJ2-7,TGTGCCAGCAGTTTCCGGGACAGTCATGAGCAGTACTTC,CASSFRDSHEQYF
.,TRBD1,TRBV7-9,TRBJ2-7,TGTGCCAGCAGCCTCACCGGGACAGGGGACGAGCAGTACTTC,CASSLTGTGDEQYF
.,.,TRBV7-9,TRBJ2-4,TGTGCCAGCAGTACAGGGACGGCCATTCAGTACTTC,CASSTGTAIQYF
once,.,TRBV6-1,TRBJ2-1,TGTGCCAGCAGTGAAGGCATAGCCACCTACAATGAGCAGTTCTTC,CASSEGIATYNEQFF
.,.,TRBV5-1,TRBJ2-7,TGCGCCAGCAGCCATAATAGCTTTGCCGGCTACGAGCAGTACTTC,CASSHNSFAGYEQYF
.,.,TRBV12-3/TRBV12-4,TRBJ2-7,TGTGCCAGCAGTCCTGGCCCCGGGGAGCCGAACTTC,CASSPGPGEPNF
.,.,TRBV29-1,TRBJ2-6,TGCAGCGTTTACATAGCTGGGGCCAACGTCCTGACTTTC,CSVYIAGANVLTF
few,.,TRBV12-5,TRBJ2-7,TGTGCTAGTGGTTTGGCATGGGACACCACGGGGGAGCAGTACTTC,CASGLAWDTTGEQYF
.,.,TRBV5-1,TRBJ1-2,TGCGCCAGCAGCTCTAAGTCAGGGGAACTCTATGGCTACACCTTC,CASSSKSGELYGYTF
few,.,TRBV12-3/TRBV12-4,TRBJ1-3,TGTGCCAGCAGTCAGCGACCTACAGGGACCTCTGGAAACACCATATATTTT,CASSQRPTGTSGNTIYF
.,.,TRBV20-1,TRBJ1-1,TGCAGTGCCGGGTCAGGGGACGGGGGTGAAGCTTTCTTT,CSAGSGDGGEAFF
.,.,TRBV6-2/TRBV6-3,TRBJ1-2,TGTGCCAGCAGACTGGGCCACGAATACAGCTACACCTTC,CASRLGHEYSYTF
.,TRBD1,TRBV6-2/TRBV6-3,TRBJ2-7,TGTGCCAGCAGCCACAGGGGGCGCGGCGAGCAGTACTTC,CASSHRGRGEQYF
few,TRBD2,TRBV7-9,TRBJ2-3,TGTGCCAGCAGCCCCGGGACTAGAGGTGAAGATACGCAGTATTTT,CASSPGTRGEDTQYF
few,.,TRBV20-1,TRBJ1-6,TGCAGTGCTAGAGTAGCTTTGGGCACTAATTCACCCCTCCACTTT,CSARVALGTNSPLHF
few,TRBD1,TRBV10-3,TRBJ2-1,TGTGCCATCAGTAGGGACAGCCGGTTCAATGAGCAGTTCTTC,CAISRDSRFNEQFF
.,.,TRBV7-6,TRBJ2-1,TGTGCCAGCAGCTGGAAGGGGGGGGCTGAGCAGTTCTTC,CASSWKGGAEQFF
few,TRBD1,TRBV12-3/TRBV12-4,TRBJ1-4,TGTGCCAGCAGTCGACAGGGGGCGAGGGAAAAACTGTTTTTT,CASSRQGAREKLFF
few,.,TRBV6-6,TRBJ2-3,TGTGCCAGCAGTGACACTATAGCGGATACGCAGTATTTT,CASSDTIADTQYF
few,.,TRBV7-8,TRBJ1-5,TGTGCCAGCAGCATCAGAAGCAATCAGCCCCAGCATTTT,CASSIRSNQPQHF
.,.,TRBV20-1,TRBJ1-1,TGCAGTGCTAGAGAGGGGGGACCTAACACTGAAGCTTTCTTT,CSAREGGPNTEAFF
few,.,TRBV20-1,TRBJ2-7,TGCAGTGCTAGAGGAACCGGGGCTAAAGTGTACGAGCAGTACTTC,CSARGTGAKVYEQYF
.,.,TRBV2,TRBJ2-2,TGTGCCAGCAAAGAAGTAACTAACTGGAACACCGGGGAGCTGTTTTTT,CASKEVTNWNTGELFF
few,.,TRBV12-3/TRBV12-4,TRBJ2-1,TGTGCCAGCAGTCCTGTCAGTTTTAGAGAGGGCAATGAGCAGTTCTTC,CASSPVSFREGNEQFF
few,.,TRBV19,TRBJ1-5,TGTGCCAGTAGTACCCTACAGGGATATCAGCCCCAGCATTTT,CASSTLQGYQPQHF
.,.,TRBV9,TRBJ2-1,TGTGCCAGCAGCGTAGGAGCGGGTGTGGGTTACAATGAGCAGTTCTTC,CASSVGAGVGYNEQFF
few,.,TRBV15,TRBJ1-2,TGTGCCACCAGCAGGAAGATCTCAGGGTATGGCTACACCTTC,CATSRKISGYGYTF
.,.,TRBV14,TRBJ2-7,TGTGCCAGCAGCCAACTTGGGATTTGGGACGAGCAGTACTTC,CASSQLGIWDEQYF
few,.,TRBV18,TRBJ2-1,TGTGCCAGCTCACCACGGCACAATGAGCAGTTCTTC,CASSPRHNEQFF
few,.,TRBV20-1,TRBJ2-3,TGCAGTGCGCCCCAACCTGGGCAATCCCGCACAGATACGCAGTATTTT,CSAPQPGQSRTDTQYF
many,.,TRBV5-1,TRBJ2-3,TGTGCCAGCAGCTTGGAATCGGATACGCAGTATTTT,CASSLESDTQYF
.,.,TRBV24-1,TRBJ2-7,TGTGCCACCAGTGATTCCCGGTCGGAGGGGAAAGCGGGCTACGAGCAGTACTTC,CATSDSRSEGKAGYEQYF
few,.,TRBV12-3/TRBV12-4,TRBJ1-1,TGTGCCAGCACTTTAGGCGGGTCTGGGAACACTGAAGCTTTCTTT,CASTLGGSGNTEAFF
few,TRBD2,TRBV7-9,TRBJ2-1,TGTGCCAGCAGCCGAGCGGGGCTACCCTACAATGAGCAGTTCTTC,CASSRAGLPYNEQFF
few,.,TRBV4-2,TRBJ2-3,TGTGCCAGCAGCGCCTCGGGACAATTGGATACGCAGTATTTT,CASSASGQLDTQYF
.,TRBD2,TRBV6-2/TRBV6-3,TRBJ2-1,TGTGCCAGCAACGACGGACTAGCGGGAACCGGCCTCAATGAGCAGTTCTTC,CASNDGLAGTGLNEQFF
few,.,TRBV5-1,TRBJ2-3,TGCGCCAGCAGCTTGGCCGGACTCACGAATACGCAGTATTTT,CASSLAGLTNTQYF
.,.,TRBV7-9,TRBJ2-3,TGTGCCAGCAGCCCTATGGGGGGCGGTGGGGATACGCAGTATTTT,CASSPMGGGGDTQYF
.,.,TRBV20-1,TRBJ2-1,TGCAGTGCTAGTCAGGGTGGTGGTGAGCAGTTCTTC,CSASQGGGEQFF
.,TRBD2,TRBV29-1,TRBJ2-3,TGCAGCGCTGCTAGCGGGAACACAGATACGCAGTATTTT,CSAASGNTDTQYF